This T cell receptor beta chain was identified in a study of T cell changes during pregnancy in multiple sclerosis. Produced via immunoSEQ multiplex PCR; TCRdb's table is partial and in-frame only. The table has 45,000 to 60,000 clones, 85% to 95% seen once; the top ten hold approximately 0.62%. V lost 6 bases to trimming and J lost 3 bases; unmatched junction nucleotides: 5. Germline CDR1 reads MNHNS; CDR2 reads SASEGT. The CDR3 has 13 residues. The receptor's source is a female donor with multiple sclerosis, enrolled in a pregnancy study. The genes are TRBV6-1 and TRBJ2-7; 7 bases align to TRBD2. The sequenced sample was CD4+ T cells from peripheral blood mononuclear cells, obtained in the third trimester of pregnancy. CDR3 bases: TGTGCCAGCAGGACGAGCGGGGTCTACGAGCAGTACTTC. Translating gives CASRTSGVYEQYF.